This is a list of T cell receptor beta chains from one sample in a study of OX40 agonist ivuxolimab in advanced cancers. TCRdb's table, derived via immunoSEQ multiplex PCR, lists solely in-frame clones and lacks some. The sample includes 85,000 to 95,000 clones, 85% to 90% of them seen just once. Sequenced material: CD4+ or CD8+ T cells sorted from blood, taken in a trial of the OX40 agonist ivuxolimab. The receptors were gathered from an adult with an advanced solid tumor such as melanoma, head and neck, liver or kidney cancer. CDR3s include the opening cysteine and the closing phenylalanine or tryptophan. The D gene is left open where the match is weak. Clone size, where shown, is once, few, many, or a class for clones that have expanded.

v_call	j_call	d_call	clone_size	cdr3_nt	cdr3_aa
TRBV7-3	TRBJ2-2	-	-	TGTGCCAGCAGCCCGGGAGCCGGGGAGCTGTTTTTT	CASSPGAGELFF
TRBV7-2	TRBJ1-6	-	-	TGTGCCAGCAGCTTAATTTTGATGGCAGGCGGGAATTCACCCCTCCACTTT	CASSLILMAGGNSPLHF
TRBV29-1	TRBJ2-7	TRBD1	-	TGCAGCGTTGGCACCCGGGTGACAGGGGAGCAGTACTTC	CSVGTRVTGEQYF
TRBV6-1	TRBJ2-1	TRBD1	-	TGTGCCAGCACGGACAGGAGCTCCTACAATGAGCAGTTCTTC	CASTDRSSYNEQFF
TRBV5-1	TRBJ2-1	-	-	TGCGCCAGCAGCTTGGACCGGCGGTCCCGAGCCTACAATGAGCAGTTCTTC	CASSLDRRSRAYNEQFF
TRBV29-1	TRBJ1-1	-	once	TGCAGCGTTGATGGGGGGCGGAGATTTGAAGCTTTCTTT	CSVDGGRRFEAFF
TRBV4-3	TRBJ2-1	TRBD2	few	TGCGCCAGCAGCCAAGTAGCGGGAGGGTCCCTACCCAATGAGCAGTTCTTC	CASSQVAGGSLPNEQFF
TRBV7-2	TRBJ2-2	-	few	TGTGCCAGCAGCTGGGGGAACACAGGGAATGTCGGGGAGCTGTTTTTT	CASSWGNTGNVGELFF
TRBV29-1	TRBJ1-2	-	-	TGCAGCGTTGGGGGAGGCAGGGCCAACTATGGCTACACCTTC	CSVGGGRANYGYTF
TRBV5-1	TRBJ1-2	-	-	TGCGCCAGCAGCGAATCTGTTGGGACCAGCGTCGGAGGCTACACCTTC	CASSESVGTSVGGYTF
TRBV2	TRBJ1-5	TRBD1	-	TGTGCCAGCAGTTCCCGACAGGGGTGGGGCAATCAGCCCCAGCATTTT	CASSSRQGWGNQPQHF
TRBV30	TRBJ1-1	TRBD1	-	TGTGCCTGGGACAGGGTAGTAACTGAAGCTTTCTTT	CAWDRVVTEAFF
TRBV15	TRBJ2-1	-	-	TGTGCCACCAGCAGCCCCGGGACCGTGGACAATGAGCAGTTCTTC	CATSSPGTVDNEQFF
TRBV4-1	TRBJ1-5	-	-	TGCGCCAGCAGCCAAGAGCCCCCATTCGGGGGCCAGCCCCAGCATTTT	CASSQEPPFGGQPQHF
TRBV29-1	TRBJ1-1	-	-	TGCAGCGTCACTAAAGGCAACACTGAAGCTTTCTTT	CSVTKGNTEAFF
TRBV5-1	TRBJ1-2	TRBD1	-	TGCGCCAGCAGCACCTCGACCGGGACAGGCGACTATGGCTACACCTTC	CASSTSTGTGDYGYTF
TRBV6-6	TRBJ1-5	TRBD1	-	TGTGCCAGCACCAATCAGGGGGCGCGCAATCAGCCCCAGCATTTT	CASTNQGARNQPQHF
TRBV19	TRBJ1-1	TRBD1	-	TGTGCCAGTAGTATAACAGGGGCGACATCGAACACTGAAGCTTTCTTT	CASSITGATSNTEAFF
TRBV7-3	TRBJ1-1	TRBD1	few	TGTGCCAGCAGCTTAGGGACAGGCCATTTGAACACTGAAGCTTTCTTT	CASSLGTGHLNTEAFF
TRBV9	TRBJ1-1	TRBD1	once	TGTGCCAGCAGCGTGGACAGGGAGATTTACACTGAAGCTTTCTTT	CASSVDREIYTEAFF
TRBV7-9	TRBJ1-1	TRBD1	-	TGTGCCAGCAGCTCCCCACGGGACAGGGGGACTGAAGCTTTCTTT	CASSSPRDRGTEAFF
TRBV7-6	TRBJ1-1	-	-	TGTGCCAGCAGCTTAGGGGCCGGGCAGGGAGGCACTGAAGCTTTCTTT	CASSLGAGQGGTEAFF
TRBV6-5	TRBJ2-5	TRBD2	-	TGTGCCAGCAGGATAGGACTAGCTCCAGAGACCCAGTACTTC	CASRIGLAPETQYF
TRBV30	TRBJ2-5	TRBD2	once	TGTGCCTGGAGTGGGACTAGCGGGGGGGCTTGGGAGACCCAGTACTTC	CAWSGTSGGAWETQYF
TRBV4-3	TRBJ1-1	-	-	TGCGCCAGCAGCCCGAAGGACCGTAGTATGAACACTGAAGCTTTCTTT	CASSPKDRSMNTEAFF
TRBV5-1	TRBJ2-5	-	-	TGCGCCAGCAGCTTTGGGCCGGGTGGGGACCCAGCAGAGACCCAGTACTTC	CASSFGPGGDPAETQYF
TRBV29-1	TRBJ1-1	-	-	TGCAGCCCCATTCCCACAGGCGGGAAAGGCGCTTTCTTT	CSPIPTGGKGAFF
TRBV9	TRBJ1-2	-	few	TGTGCCAGCAGCGTAGCTCACGGGGCCTATGGCTACACCTTC	CASSVAHGAYGYTF
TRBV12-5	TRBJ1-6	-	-	TGTGCTAGTGGTTTGGTTGACAGGTCCTATTCACCCCTCCACTTT	CASGLVDRSYSPLHF
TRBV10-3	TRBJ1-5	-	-	TGTGCCATCAGTGAGTCGAATGGTCAGACCCCAGGCAATCAGCCCCAGCATTTT	CAISESNGQTPGNQPQHF
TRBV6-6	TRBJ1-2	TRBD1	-	TGTGCCAGCAGTTTTACAGGGGAGGCTGGCTACACCTTC	CASSFTGEAGYTF
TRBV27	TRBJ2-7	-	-	TGTGCCAGCAGTTTACCTAGAGGCGAGCAGTACTTC	CASSLPRGEQYF